This entry lists 19 T cell receptor beta chains sequenced from one sample in a study of blood T cells in healthy people across ages (dated by TCRdb to between 2015 and 2017). Library generation was performed with 5' RACE. This sample was sequenced with an Illumina HiSeq 2500. A second PCR of about 6 to 11 cycles was run with a J-beta primer mix and a sample-barcoded 5' primer. TCRdb itself trimmed the public reads at Q25 with fastp, ran MiXCR and retained productive beta chains. Rows are unified per CDR3 protein, each entry keeping the most common DNA and genes. The sample data list about 580,000 distinct CDR3 sequences, and 40% to 55% of these were observed just once. The ten largest clones capture approximately 25% of the sample. The sequencing input was blood. The receptors derive from an elderly man in good health.

This chain uses TRBV6-6 with TRBJ1-5; 8 positions agree with TRBD1. The germline V gene encodes CDR1 MNHNY and CDR2 SVGAGI (reference sequence). J was trimmed by 7 bases and V by 7 bases; bases with no gene match: 12. This CDR3 comprises 15 residues. In DNA form, the CDR3 reads TGTGCCAGCAAAAAAATCGGTGGGACAGGACAGCCCCAGCATTTT. This gives the protein CASKKIGGTGQPQHF.

V and J are TRBV4-3 and TRBJ1-5, with TRBD1 matching over 8 bases. The CDR3 contains 14 residues. J was trimmed by 4 bases and V by 2 bases; bases with no gene match: 1. Germline V gene data show CDR1 as LGHNA and CDR2 as YSLEER. CDR3 loop: CASSQWTGNQPQHF. CDR3 nucleotide sequence: TGCGCCAGCAGCCAATGGACAGGGAATCAGCCCCAGCATTTT.

The V and J genes are TRBV18 and TRBJ2-7, with D perhaps assigned TRBD1 or TRBD2 (6 bases each). There are 16 residues in the CDR3. V was pared by 2 bases and J by 1 base, with 15 bases between. Germline V CDR1 and CDR2: KGHSH, LQKENI. CDR3 nucleotide sequence: TGTGCCAGCTCACCATTCGGGGGCGCTTATTCCTACGAGCAGTACTTC. Its translation: CASSPFGGAYSYEQYF. The complete variable domain, with remaining parts taken from reference TRBV18 and TRBJ2-7, reads NAGVMQNPRHLVRRRGQEARLRCSPMKGHSHVYWYRQLPEEGLKFMVYLQKENIIDESGMPKERFSAEFPKEGPSILRIQQVVRGDSAAYFCASSPFGGAYSYEQYFGPGTRLTVT.

The chain carries TRBV9 and TRBJ2-1; perhaps TRBD1 as D (6 bases). The CDR3 spans 15 residues. CDR1 and CDR2 from the germline V gene are SGDLS and YYNGEE. With 4 bases removed from V and 2 bases from J, the gap between germline ends came to 13 bases. CDR3 nucleotides: TGTGCCAGCAGCCCCCCGAGGACAGCCTACAATGAGCAGTTCTTC. It codes for CASSPPRTAYNEQFF. Supplemented by reference TRBV9 and TRBJ2-1, the full variable domain reads DSGVTQTPKHLITATGQRVTLRCSPRSGDLSVYWYQQSLDQGLQFLIQYYNGEERAKGNILERFSAQQFPDLHSELNLSSLELGDSALYFCASSPPRTAYNEQFFGPGTRLTVL.

This sequence joins TRBV10-3 and TRBJ2-3; 7 bases line up with TRBD2. CDR3 length equals 13 residues. CDR1 ENHRY and CDR2 SYGVKD come from the germline V gene. Trimming took 8 bases from V and 1 from J; bases not matched to a gene: 3. In DNA form, the CDR3 reads TGTGCCATCCTAGCGGACCGCACAGATACGCAGTATTTT. The encoded protein is CAILADRTDTQYF.

This clonotype has ten or more counts. This chain connects TRBV4-3 to TRBJ2-4, with a possible D match to TRBD2 (6 bases). This CDR3 is 16 amino acids long. Germline CDR1 LGHNA, CDR2 YSLEER. V dropped 1 base and J dropped 3 bases, with 13 bases sitting between them. Written as DNA, the CDR3 is TGCGCCAGCAGCCAAGGGGCAGCCGGGGGCAAAAACATTCAGTACTTC. It codes for CASSQGAAGGKNIQYF.

The gene calls are TRBV30 and TRBJ2-1, with 7 bases that match TRBD1. V was pared by 8 bases and J by 8 bases, with 12 bases of the junction left unmatched. The CDR3 extends over 13 amino acids. The germline CDR1 and CDR2 sequences are GTSNPN and SVGIG (reference sequence). The DNA for the CDR3 is TGTGCCCAACAGGGGTTCGGAGTGTATGAGCAGTTCTTC. Translated: CAQQGFGVYEQFF.

This clonotype has a single count. The V call is TRBV5-1, the J call TRBJ2-3; D remains unclear. CDR1 is SGHRS and CDR2 is YFSETQ in the germline V gene. Trimming removed 2 bases from V and 4 bases from J, with 11 bases in between. The CDR3 spans 14 residues. This CDR3 is CASSFGLNADTQYF. CDR3 sequence (DNA): TGCGCCAGCAGCTTCGGGCTGAATGCAGATACGCAGTATTTT.

The V call is TRBV20-1, the J call TRBJ2-4, with 8 bases matching TRBD1. V shed 4 bases and J 13 bases; nucleotides not matched to a gene: 9. This CDR3 has 12 residues. The germline V gene has CDR1 DFQATT and CDR2 SNEGSKA (reference sequence). The CDR3 spells CSAKTGAGEQYF. CDR3 nucleotide sequence: TGCAGTGCTAAGACAGGGGCAGGGGAGCAGTACTTC.

This chain links TRBV11-3 with TRBJ2-5; a weak D match, TRBD1 (6 bases). The assigned J gene may be wrong: the sequence end matches TRBJ2-7 better. Germline V CDR1 and CDR2: SGHNT, YENEEA. The CDR3 extends over 13 amino acids. The CDR3 is CASSPGVLGEQYF. The CDR3 DNA is TGTGCCAGCAGCCCAGGGGTTCTGGGCGAGCAGTACTTC.

This chain joins TRBV4-3 and TRBJ2-5, with 8 bases aligning to TRBD2. This CDR3 is 17 amino acids long. V lost 1 base to trimming and J lost 11 bases; unmatched junction nucleotides: 18. Germline values: CDR1 LGHNA, CDR2 YSLEER. The chain's CDR3 is CASSQGGIAGSYNEQYF. CDR3 in DNA: TGCGCCAGCAGCCAAGGGGGCATAGCGGGGAGCTACAATGAGCAGTACTTC.

This clonotype has just a few counts. The CDR3 DNA reads TGCAGCGTTGCTGCAGGCGGCACAGATACGCAGTATTTT. Translation: CSVAAGGTDTQYF. The chain links TRBV29-1 to TRBJ2-3, with D hard to call. This CDR3 region has 13 residues. The ends were cut back, 4 bases at V and 1 base at J, with 9 bases in the middle. Germline-derived CDR1 and CDR2 are SQVTM and ANQGSEA.

The V call is TRBV6-6, the J call TRBJ2-3; D possibly corresponds to TRBD2 (7 bases). Germline lookup yields CDR1 MNHNY and CDR2 SVGAGI (reference sequence). The CDR3 has 16 amino acids. V lost 0 bases to trimming and J lost 3 bases, with 13 bases between them. The CDR3 DNA is TGTGCCAGCAGTTACTCGAGGGGGGGGCGGACAGATACGCAGTATTTT. As protein: CASSYSRGGRTDTQYF.

The chain's CDR3 is CASSPRTGHYEQYF. The CDR3 DNA reads TGTGCCAGCAGCCCGAGGACAGGCCACTACGAGCAGTACTTC. The rearrangement joins TRBV7-2 to TRBJ2-7, with 7 bases identical to TRBD1. The V gene end was trimmed by 5 bases and the J gene end by 3 bases; junction bases not matched to a gene: 7. The CDR3 loop spans 14 amino acids. Looked up from germline, CDR1 is SGHTA and CDR2 is FQGNSA.

This clonotype was seen ten or more times. The rearrangement joins TRBV6-5 to TRBJ2-3; 9 bases agree with TRBD1. Per the germline V gene, CDR1 is MNHEY and CDR2 is SVGAGI. CDR3 length: 15 amino acids. The V gene end was trimmed by 5 bases and the J gene end by 0 bases; junction bases not matched to a gene: 3. The CDR3 protein is CASSRTGDSTDTQYF. The CDR3 DNA is TGTGCCAGCAGTCGGACAGGGGATAGCACAGATACGCAGTATTTT.

This clonotype turned up a few times. The chain links TRBV7-9 to TRBJ2-1, with 8 bases fitting TRBD2. V was clipped by 1 base and J by 7 bases; unmatched bases: 18. The CDR3 consists of 19 residues. The germline V gene has CDR1 SEHNR and CDR2 FQNEAQ (reference sequence). CDR3 DNA: TGTGCCAGCAGCTTAGTTCGGCCGAGCGGGCCCCGCGGGGGGAATGAGCAGTTCTTC. Protein sequence: CASSLVRPSGPRGGNEQFF.

The chain couples TRBV4-3 to TRBJ1-1, with TRBD1 matching over 7 bases. The CDR3 spans 18 residues. Germline values: CDR1 LGHNA, CDR2 YSLEER. Unmatched junction bases numbered 14, after V lost 3 bases and J lost 1 base. Here the CDR3 DNA reads TGCGCCAGCAGCCAGCGTATCCCCGGGACAGTCGAGAACACTGAAGCTTTCTTT. Protein product: CASSQRIPGTVENTEAFF.

The table lists this clonotype with a count of one. One junction end disagrees with the germline gene, perhaps due to a read error. This chain links TRBV12-3 or TRBV12-4 with TRBJ1-3; perhaps TRBD1 as D (5 bases). The CDR3 contains 11 residues. DNA of the CDR3: TGTGCCAGTGGGGGAGGAAACATCATATATTTT. Protein sequence: CASGGGNIIYF.

The rearrangement links TRBV7-2 to TRBJ2-1; TRBD2 agrees at 9 bases. Unmatched junction bases numbered 5, after V lost 3 bases and J lost 2 bases. The CDR3 totals 16 residues. Looked up from germline, CDR1 is SGHTA and CDR2 is FQGNSA. The CDR3 DNA follows: TGTGCCAGCAGCTTCGGGCTAGCGGGACCCTACAATGAGCAGTTCTTC. Translating gives CASSFGLAGPYNEQFF.